This is a list of T cell receptor beta chains from one sample in a study of T cell clones after liver transplantation. The data were produced by immunoSEQ multiplex PCR, yet TCRdb's version contains in-frame clones alone and is incomplete. Seen here are some 80,000 clones, approximately 80% observed once, and the top ten hold about 2%. Specimen: CD4+ T cells from blood, collected 48 months after liver transplant. These receptors were taken from a human patient who received a liver transplant. These T cells may partly come from the graft donor. CDR3s include the opening cysteine and the closing phenylalanine or tryptophan. D genes are given only for firm matches. A clone size is listed for some rows: how often the clone was seen (once, few, many), or a class if it is expanded.

clone size	J gene	D gene	V gene	CDR3 DNA	CDR3 protein
.	TRBJ2-7	.	TRBV28	TGTGCCAGCACCCTCTTGGGGGGTCAGGGCGAGCAGTACTTC	CASTLLGGQGEQYF
few	TRBJ2-6	.	TRBV2	TGTGCCAGCTCGACAGGCTCTGGGGCCAACGTCCTGACTTTC	CASSTGSGANVLTF
.	TRBJ2-3	TRBD2	TRBV5-1	TGCGCCAGCAGCTTGGAGACGGGGGGGGCCGTCAGAGATACGCAGTATTTT	CASSLETGGAVRDTQYF
.	TRBJ2-7	TRBD2	TRBV7-2	TGTGCCAGCAGCTCCCAGCGGGGGGTTGCCTACGAGCAGTACTTC	CASSSQRGVAYEQYF
.	TRBJ2-2	.	TRBV25-1	TGTGCCAGCAGCTCACAGCGGGCGTCGACCGGGGAGCTGTTTTTT	CASSSQRASTGELFF
.	TRBJ2-3	TRBD1	TRBV25-1	TGTGCCAGTTTGACAGGGTCGGAAGGCACAGATACGCAGTATTTT	CASLTGSEGTDTQYF
.	TRBJ1-4	.	TRBV7-8	TGTGCCAGCAGCTTAACAGGGACCTCTGAAAAACTGTTTTTT	CASSLTGTSEKLFF
once	TRBJ1-1	TRBD1	TRBV19	TGTGCCAGTAGTATTGGGACAGGACGGTGGGCTTTCTTT	CASSIGTGRWAFF
few	TRBJ2-7	TRBD1	TRBV6-1	TGTGCCAGCAGTGACGCATCCCAATCGGGACAGGGATCCTACGAGCAGTACTTC	CASSDASQSGQGSYEQYF
.	TRBJ2-1	.	TRBV30	TGTGCCTGGAGTCTTACGACTCCACACAATGAGCAGTTCTTC	CAWSLTTPHNEQFF
.	TRBJ2-7	TRBD2	TRBV7-2	TGTGCCAGCAGCGTCAGACTAGCGGGAACGAACGAGCAGTACTTC	CASSVRLAGTNEQYF
.	TRBJ2-3	.	TRBV4-3	TGCGCCAGCAGCCAGGAGGCGGGACGCGCGACAGATACGCAGTATTTT	CASSQEAGRATDTQYF
.	TRBJ1-3	TRBD1	TRBV7-2	TGTGCCAGCAGCTTAGTTGGGACAGGGGCTGGAAACACCATATATTTT	CASSLVGTGAGNTIYF
.	TRBJ2-7	.	TRBV7-2	TGTGCCAGCAGCATATCCACTGGGGGCTACGAGCAGTACTTC	CASSISTGGYEQYF
.	TRBJ2-1	.	TRBV11-2	TGTGCCAGCAGCTTGGTCGGGTACAATGAGCAGTTCTTC	CASSLVGYNEQFF
.	TRBJ2-1	TRBD2	TRBV13	TGTGCCACAATGGCCCTGGGACTAGCGGGAGACAATGAGCAGTTCTTC	CATMALGLAGDNEQFF
.	TRBJ1-5	.	TRBV5-6	TGTGCCAGCAGCTCAATCTCTAAAGGGCATCAGCCCCAGCATTTT	CASSSISKGHQPQHF
.	TRBJ2-3	TRBD1	TRBV6-5	TGTGCCAGCAGTCCCTGGACAGGGGGGGGAGATACGCAGTATTTT	CASSPWTGGGDTQYF
.	TRBJ2-1	TRBD2	TRBV7-9	TGTGCCAGCAGCCTCCATACTAGCGGGGCTAATGAGCAGTTCTTC	CASSLHTSGANEQFF
.	TRBJ1-5	.	TRBV30	TGTGCCTGGAGTGACAGTTCGATCAATCAGCCCCAGCATTTT	CAWSDSSINQPQHF
.	TRBJ2-5	TRBD1	TRBV4-2	TGTGCCAGCAGCCAAGAACACAGGGGGACGGAGACCCAGTACTTC	CASSQEHRGTETQYF
.	TRBJ2-3	.	TRBV5-1	TGCGCCAGCAGCTTTCAGGGGAGCGGTACAGATACGCAGTATTTT	CASSFQGSGTDTQYF
.	TRBJ2-3	TRBD2	TRBV29-1	TGCAGCGTTGTCAGGGACTACACAGATACGCAGTATTTT	CSVVRDYTDTQYF
.	TRBJ1-1	.	TRBV19	TGTGCCAGTAGCATATCCCTTACAGGGCTGAACACTGAAGCTTTCTTT	CASSISLTGLNTEAFF
.	TRBJ2-7	.	TRBV14	TGTGCCAGCAGCCGGGAAGGTATCCCGGGGGAGCAGTACTTC	CASSREGIPGEQYF
.	TRBJ2-1	TRBD1	TRBV7-2	TGTGCCAGCAGCGTATCCAGGGGGTTCCATGAGCAGTTCTTC	CASSVSRGFHEQFF
.	TRBJ2-2	.	TRBV25-1	TGTGCCAGCAGTGAACCGGGGGCAACTACCGGGGAGCTGTTTTTT	CASSEPGATTGELFF
.	TRBJ2-6	TRBD2	TRBV2	TGTGCCGGGACTAGCGGGAGAACTGGGGCCAACGTCCTGACTTTC	CAGTSGRTGANVLTF
.	TRBJ2-7	.	TRBV19	TGTGCCAGTAGTATCAACTCTCCCTCCTACGAGCAGTACTTC	CASSINSPSYEQYF
.	TRBJ2-4	.	TRBV18	TGTGCCAGCTCACAGGACGGCCTTAGGAAAAACATTCAGTACTTC	CASSQDGLRKNIQYF
few	TRBJ1-5	.	TRBV7-2	TGTGCCAGCAGCCTCTCCGGTGGGTCCTCCCTAAGCAATCAGCCCCAGCATTTT	CASSLSGGSSLSNQPQHF
.	TRBJ2-7	TRBD2	TRBV7-2	TGTGCCAGCAGCGGACTAGCGGGGGGGCCCGGCGAGCAGTACTTC	CASSGLAGGPGEQYF
.	TRBJ2-7	.	TRBV18	TGTGCCAGCTCACAAGGGGGGGGCCCCTACGAGCAGTACTTC	CASSQGGGPYEQYF
.	TRBJ2-7	.	TRBV29-1	TGCAGCGCCCAGGAGACCTTAAACAGCGAGCAGTACTTC	CSAQETLNSEQYF
once	TRBJ1-1	.	TRBV5-6	TGTGCCAGCAGCTCGACACTAGAAGAAGCTTTCTTT	CASSSTLEEAFF
.	TRBJ2-7	.	TRBV18	TGTGCCAGCTCCGGGCCGGTCAAGTCCTACGAGCAGTACTTC	CASSGPVKSYEQYF
.	TRBJ2-2	.	TRBV5-4	TGTGCCAGCCGGTGGCGCTCGGCCGGGGAGCTGTTTTTT	CASRWRSAGELFF
once	TRBJ1-5	.	TRBV27	TGTGCCAGCAGTTTATCGTGGCAGTTCAATCAGCCCCAGCATTTT	CASSLSWQFNQPQHF
few	TRBJ1-5	.	TRBV7-2	TGTGCCAGCAGCTTATATCTCGATAGCAATCAGCCCCAGCATTTT	CASSLYLDSNQPQHF
once	TRBJ2-2	.	TRBV9	TGTGCCAGCAGCGTTGTGGGGGAGAACACCGGGGAGCTGTTTTTT	CASSVVGENTGELFF
.	TRBJ2-7	TRBD2	TRBV7-9	TGTGCCAGCAGCTTAGACCCTCTAGCGGGGTCCTACGAGCAGTACTTC	CASSLDPLAGSYEQYF
few	TRBJ2-2	TRBD2	TRBV6-1	TGTGCCAGTCTGCGGACTAGCGGCTACACCGGGGAGCTGTTTTTT	CASLRTSGYTGELFF
.	TRBJ1-4	.	TRBV6-5	TGTGCCAGCAGCCGAAAAGCGGGGGAAAAACTGTTTTTT	CASSRKAGEKLFF
.	TRBJ1-1	TRBD1	TRBV29-1	TGCAGCGCCCGGCTACAGGGGGACACTGAAGCTTTCTTT	CSARLQGDTEAFF